A selection of T cell receptor beta chains follows, all from one sample in a study of T-cell reconstitution after alpha-beta-depleted transplantation in children. A single record per CDR3 protein comes from TCRdb applying MiXCR to the PCR reads. The sample shows under 450,000 distinct CDR3 sequences, about an eighth of them seen only once. Sequenced material: PBMCs, taken from the stem cell graft. The receptor set was obtained from a human donor who donated a stem cell graft to a child with Fanconi anemia. CDR3s include the opening cysteine and the closing phenylalanine or tryptophan.

V	J	CDR3
TRBV12-3/TRBV12-4	TRBJ2-2	CASTRQPSGGELFF
TRBV6-5	TRBJ1-1	CASSYQAGNTEAFF
TRBV25-1	TRBJ2-3	CASSSRRSTDTQYF
TRBV20-1	TRBJ2-3	CSARLAGVDTQYF
TRBV12-3/TRBV12-4	TRBJ1-1	CASSLEGRGPTEAFF
TRBV7-9	TRBJ2-5	CASSKTGTGEKETQYF
TRBV7-2	TRBJ1-4	CASSLGGGSNEKLFF
TRBV7-8	TRBJ1-2	CASSWPGNYGYTF
TRBV12-3/TRBV12-4	TRBJ2-3	CASTLRRTADSSTDTQYF
TRBV10-2	TRBJ2-7	CASSTGGHEQYF
TRBV9	TRBJ2-5	CASSPGGASQETQYF
TRBV7-2	TRBJ2-2	CASSFQAGELFF
TRBV20-1	TRBJ2-3	CSAIRDRGIIDTQYF
TRBV20-1	TRBJ2-7	CSARGHRTPGGREQYF
TRBV6-5	TRBJ2-2	CASSYSSGVNTGELFF
TRBV30	TRBJ2-1	CAWSVGPLREQFF
TRBV7-9	TRBJ1-6	CASSLSSGTGSLHF
TRBV6-5	TRBJ2-2	CASSYPDFTGELFF
TRBV5-1	TRBJ1-2	CASSPVGLYGYTF
TRBV29-1	TRBJ2-1	CSVVGGVNEQFF
TRBV6-2/TRBV6-3	TRBJ1-5	CASSYGSGNQPQHF
TRBV29-1	TRBJ2-5	CSVFRAGGETQYF
TRBV7-9	TRBJ1-2	CASSFETGIYGYTF
TRBV18	TRBJ1-2	CASSPGQGTFNYGYTF
TRBV12-3/TRBV12-4	TRBJ1-2	CASSLAGDRGSSYTF
TRBV6-2/TRBV6-3	TRBJ1-5	CASSYRRAAGDQPQHF
TRBV30	TRBJ1-3	CAWSVSSGNTIYF
TRBV29-1	TRBJ2-3	CSVEPDRLTDTQYF
TRBV6-2/TRBV6-3	TRBJ1-1	CASSLTEEIDTEAFF
TRBV4-2	TRBJ1-1	CASSQLVRGATEAFF
TRBV20-1	TRBJ2-7	CSARDGGSGANEQYF
TRBV5-1	TRBJ2-1	CASSSAFTTNNEQFF
TRBV7-9	TRBJ2-1	CASSESQNYNEQFF
TRBV5-1	TRBJ2-1	CASTTGESSYNEQFF
TRBV5-8	TRBJ2-3	CASSWERADTQYF
TRBV12-5	TRBJ2-1	CASGSDSYNEQFF
TRBV28	TRBJ1-3	CASSLLRTDSGNTIYF
TRBV7-6	TRBJ2-3	CASSKRESTDTQYF
TRBV7-2	TRBJ2-7	CASSPTRLAEQYF
TRBV9	TRBJ1-6	CASSVATNNSPLHF
TRBV12-5	TRBJ1-1	CASTRGRGNTEAFF
TRBV12-3/TRBV12-4	TRBJ1-1	CASSPGGAGRNTEAFF